This TCR beta chain appears in the sequencing data of a study of cytomegalovirus exposure and HLA in healthy donors. At the time of sampling, donors were nominally healthy, though unrecorded immune exposures were likely. The CDR3 length is 15 residues. V was clipped by 0 bases and J by 2 bases, with 9 bases between them. Germline V CDR1 and CDR2: SGDLS, YYNGEE. 60 Vbeta and 13 Jbeta primers were used in PCR. TCRdb's table, derived via immunoSEQ multiplex PCR, lists solely in-frame clones and lacks some. Here the sample spans over 200,000 clones, approximately 82% being singletons. Comment on this clone: Its antigen is not known.

Study results and limitations: Investigators reported fewer than 200 TCR beta chains as tied to cytomegalovirus.

This receptor was identified in a woman between 35 and 50 years old in good health and CMV-seronegative. The specimen sequenced was PBMCs. This chain joins TRBV9 and TRBJ1-3; perhaps TRBD1 as D (6 bases). This chain's CDR3 is CASSVDGTTGNTIYF. Written as DNA, the CDR3 is TGTGCCAGCAGCGTAGATGGGACAACTGGAAACACCATATATTTT.